The 24 T cell receptor beta chains listed next were all sequenced from one sample in a study of T cell changes during pregnancy in multiple sclerosis. Sequencing was performed with immunoSEQ multiplex PCR; in TCRdb, only in-frame clones are kept and a portion is missing. The sample shows about 36,000 clones, approximately 92% of them seen only once. Sample: PBMCs (not recorded whether the cells were cultured). Receptors were obtained from a female donor with multiple sclerosis, enrolled in a pregnancy study.

A single count supports this clone. The V call is TRBV18, the J call TRBJ2-1, with a tentative D call TRBD2 (5 bases). Trimming cost V 0 bases and J 9 bases, with 12 bases left between them. Germline V gene lookup returns CDR1 KGHSH and CDR2 LQKENI. This CDR3 spans 14 amino acids. CDR3 DNA sequence: TGTGCCAGCTCACCACCCCTATCTGGAGGTGAGCAGTTCTTC. This codes for CASSPPLSGGEQFF. Full variable domain (missing parts from reference TRBV18 and TRBJ2-1): NAGVMQNPRHLVRRRGQEARLRCSPMKGHSHVYWYRQLPEEGLKFMVYLQKENIIDESGMPKERFSAEFPKEGPSILRIQQVVRGDSAAYFCASSPPLSGGEQFFGPGTRLTVL.

The chain combines TRBV14 with TRBJ2-5; D may be TRBD1 (6 bases). The length of the CDR3 is 16 residues. CDR1 and CDR2 (germline): SGHDN, FVKESK. V was shortened by 0 bases and J by 1 base, with 12 bases between the two germline ends. This chain's CDR3 is CASSQERGTFQETQYF. The CDR3 DNA is TGTGCCAGCAGCCAAGAGAGGGGGACATTCCAAGAGACCCAGTACTTC.

The V call is TRBV14, the J call TRBJ2-7; TRBD2 matches 7 bases. The CDR3 extends over 14 amino acids. Germline assignment: CDR1 SGHDN and CDR2 FVKESK. V trimming: 4 bases; J trimming: 4 bases; junction bases outside the gene matches: 7. The CDR3 loop reads CASSLLSGTYEQYF. In DNA, the CDR3 is TGTGCCAGCAGCCTACTGAGCGGGACTTACGAGCAGTACTTC.

The chain links TRBV19 to TRBJ2-3; no clear D. Germline V CDR1 and CDR2: LNHDA, SQIVND (reference sequence). The length of the CDR3 is 16 residues. The germline V and J ends were trimmed by 1 base and 0 bases, with 11 bases remaining between them. CDR3 in amino acids: CASSIAVSLSTDTQYF. The CDR3, as DNA: TGTGCCAGTAGTATAGCAGTCTCGCTCAGCACAGATACGCAGTATTTT.

The chain employs TRBV6-4 and TRBJ1-5, with a tentative D call TRBD1 (5 bases). The CDR3 is 14 amino acids. V was clipped by 6 bases and J by 3 bases, with 12 bases between them. From germline, CDR1 is MRHNA and CDR2 SNTAGT. CDR3 in DNA: TGTGCCAGCAGAACAGACAGAGACAATCAGCCCCAGCATTTT. It yields the protein CASRTDRDNQPQHF.

The rearrangement joins TRBV18 to TRBJ2-7; TRBD1 matches 9 bases. Germline assignment: CDR1 KGHSH and CDR2 LQKENI. The CDR3 covers 15 residues. V shed 2 bases, J shed 2 bases, and the junction held 4 bases outside the gene matches. CDR3: CASSPVTGGAYEQYF. Written as DNA, the CDR3 is TGTGCCAGCTCACCAGTGACAGGGGGGGCCTACGAGCAGTACTTC.

J is TRBJ2-3 and V is TRBV7-6; TRBD1 matches at 8 bases. Per germline, CDR1 SGHVS and CDR2 FNYEAQ. V shed 4 bases, J shed 6 bases, and the junction held 6 bases outside the gene matches. The CDR3 covers 14 residues. CDR3 sequence (DNA): TGTGCCAGCAGCTCACAGGGGGTTGTGGATACGCAGTATTTT. The encoded protein is CASSSQGVVDTQYF. Supplemented by reference TRBV7-6 and TRBJ2-3, the full variable domain reads GAGVSQSPRYKVTKRGQDVALRCDPISGHVSLYWYRQALGQGPEFLTYFNYEAQQDKSGLPNDRFSAERPEGSISTLTIQRTEQRDSAMYRCASSSQGVVDTQYFGPGTRLTVL.

In this sample, this clone turned up a few times. The chain recombines TRBV27 with TRBJ1-4; TRBD1 is a possible D gene (5 bases). From germline, CDR1 is MNHEY and CDR2 SMNVEV (reference sequence). Trimming took 3 bases from V and 1 from J, leaving 9 bases between them. The CDR3 consists of 15 residues. The CDR3 DNA is TGTGCCAGCAGTTTTTCCCAGGGAACTAATGAAAAACTGTTTTTT. This sequence encodes CASSFSQGTNEKLFF.

The chain has TRBV19 and TRBJ2-5, with 7 positions matching TRBD2. The CDR3 loop spans 15 amino acids. J gave up 1 base and V 8 bases, and 10 bases lay outside the gene matches. CDR1 is LNHDA and CDR2 is SQIVND in the germline V gene (reference sequence). The CDR3 coding sequence is TGTGCCAGTTCCGGAAGCGGGATCGTCCAAGAGACCCAGTACTTC. Encoded protein: CASSGSGIVQETQYF. Complete variable domain (other parts from reference TRBV19 and TRBJ2-5): DGGITQSPKYLFRKEGQNVTLSCEQNLNHDAMYWYRQDPGQGLRLIYYSQIVNDFQKGDIAEGYSVSREKKESFPLTVTSAQKNPTAFYLCASSGSGIVQETQYFGPGTRLLVL.

The chain's CDR3 is CASSANGATNEKLFF. The CDR3 region has the DNA TGTGCCAGCAGCGCGAACGGTGCAACTAATGAAAAACTGTTTTTT. V gene TRBV7-6 combines with J gene TRBJ1-4; D is uncertain. The CDR3 consists of 15 residues. CDR1 is SGHVS and CDR2 is FNYEAQ in the germline V gene. V lost 5 bases and J 0 bases, leaving 10 bases between the germline ends.

This rearrangement joins TRBV2 to TRBJ1-3; no definite D call. Trimming left V 1 base short and J 4 bases short, with 11 bases between. Germline CDR1 is SNHLY and CDR2 is FYNNEI. This CDR3 comprises 15 residues. This CDR3 reads CASSEVSQHGNTIYF. DNA for the CDR3: TGTGCCAGCAGTGAAGTGTCGCAGCACGGAAACACCATATATTTT.

This chain links TRBV19 with TRBJ2-6; D gene unclear. The V end was cut by 5 bases, the J end by 2 bases, with 10 bases between. Germline V gives CDR1 LNHDA, CDR2 SQIVND (reference sequence). This CDR3 contains 15 residues. CDR3 sequence: CASSPIMAGANVLTF. The CDR3 DNA sequence: TGTGCCAGTAGTCCCATTATGGCTGGGGCCAACGTCCTGACTTTC.

V is TRBV19 and J is TRBJ2-1; 7 bases agree with TRBD2. Per the germline V gene, CDR1 is LNHDA and CDR2 is SQIVND (reference sequence). There are 14 residues in the CDR3. The V gene end was trimmed by 6 bases and the J gene end by 6 bases; junction bases not matched to a gene: 8. The CDR3 loop is CASRVGGSLNEQFF. The CDR3 region has the DNA TGTGCCAGTAGGGTGGGCGGGAGCCTCAATGAGCAGTTCTTC.

This rearrangement joins TRBV10-3 to TRBJ2-2; 9 bases match TRBD2. The V and J ends lost 4 bases and 4 bases, in that order; junction bases with no gene match: 7. There are 16 residues in the CDR3. CDR1 and CDR2 from the germline V gene are ENHRY and SYGVKD. The CDR3 DNA reads TGTGCCATCAGTGGGGGACTAGCAGTTAGCACCGGGGAGCTGTTTTTT. This sequence encodes CAISGGLAVSTGELFF.

This rearrangement joins TRBV2 to TRBJ2-2; D gene uncertain. This CDR3 has 16 residues. Germline-derived CDR1 and CDR2 are SNHLY and FYNNEI. The V end lost 6 bases, the J end lost 0 bases, and 14 bases lay between the germline ends. The CDR3 coding sequence is TGTGCCAGCAGCCAAGGGCGGTATACGAACACCGGGGAGCTGTTTTTT. Translation gives CASSQGRYTNTGELFF.

The DNA of the CDR3 is TGTGCCAGTAGTTTCACTAGATTCTCCTACGAGCAGTACTTC. Amino acid sequence: CASSFTRFSYEQYF. The chain is built from TRBV19 and TRBJ2-7; possibly TRBD2 for D (5 bases). CDR1 is LNHDA and CDR2 is SQIVND in the germline V gene (reference sequence). The V end was cut by 5 bases, the J end by 0 bases, with 11 bases between. The CDR3 contains 14 residues.

The chain joins TRBV11-2 to TRBJ1-2; 7 positions agree with TRBD1. Germline V gene lookup returns CDR1 SGHAT and CDR2 FQNNGV. V lost 5 bases, J lost 4 bases, and 13 bases stayed unmatched. This CDR3 has 16 residues. CDR3 bases: TGTGCCAGCAGCCCCGGCTGGGACAGAGCAATCTATGGCTACACCTTC. Translated, it gives CASSPGWDRAIYGYTF.

The V call is TRBV20-1, the J call TRBJ1-2, with a tentative D call TRBD1 (5 bases). This CDR3 is built from 11 residues. Trimming stripped 4 bases from V and 4 bases from J, with 7 bases between. Germline loops: CDR1 DFQATT, CDR2 SNEGSKA (reference sequence). Here the CDR3 DNA reads TGCAGTGCTATCCAGGGCTATGGCTACACCTTC. The encoded protein is CSAIQGYGYTF.

This chain joins TRBV7-8 and TRBJ2-3, with 7 bases fitting TRBD1. The CDR3 totals 17 residues. J lost 6 bases, V lost 1 base, and 13 bases had no gene match. Germline V gene sequence: CDR1 SGHVS, CDR2 FQNEAQ. The CDR3 region is CASSLVMAGGRVDTQYF. CDR3 in DNA: TGTGCCAGCAGCTTAGTGATGGCAGGGGGTCGGGTGGATACGCAGTATTTT.

The gene calls are TRBV5-6 and TRBJ2-6, with 7 bases identical to TRBD1. Germline CDR1 reads SGHDT; CDR2 reads YYEEEE. This CDR3 region has 17 residues. J gave up 0 bases and V 4 bases, and 7 bases lay outside the gene matches. The CDR3 spells CASSNGQVLSGANVLTF. The CDR3 region has the DNA TGTGCCAGCAGCAATGGACAGGTACTCTCTGGGGCCAACGTCCTGACTTTC. Variable domain in full (rest from reference TRBV5-6 and TRBJ2-6): DAGVTQSPTHLIKTRGQQVTLRCSPKSGHDTVSWYQQALGQGPQFIFQYYEEEERQRGNFPDRFSGHQFPNYSSELNVNALLLGDSALYLCASSNGQVLSGANVLTFGAGSRLTVL.

This chain links TRBV11-2 with TRBJ2-2; 9 nucleotides match TRBD2. Germline V gives CDR1 SGHAT, CDR2 FQNNGV. The CDR3 sequence is 15 residues long. The trim removed 6 bases at V and 1 base at J, leaving 3 bases unmatched. As DNA, the CDR3 is TGTGCCAGCAGTCCACTAGCGGGGAACACCGGGGAGCTGTTTTTT. This sequence encodes CASSPLAGNTGELFF.

This clone was found once. The chain links TRBV23-1 to TRBJ2-7; maybe TRBD1 (5 bases). TRBV23-1 is noted as an ORF with a role that remains uncertain. The CDR3 covers 14 residues. Trimming took 3 bases from V and 3 from J, leaving 12 bases between them. This CDR3 is CASSHPMTDYEQYF. CDR3 coding DNA: TGCGCCAGCAGTCATCCAATGACAGACTACGAGCAGTACTTC.

This sequence joins TRBV5-4 and TRBJ2-5, with TRBD1 identical over 8 bases. Germline trimming cut 0 bases from V and 9 bases from J; bases unmatched to any gene: 10. Germline V gives CDR1 SGHNT, CDR2 YYREEE (reference sequence). The length of the CDR3 is 15 residues. The CDR3 loop reads CASSLGARGLEAQYF. Here the CDR3 DNA reads TGTGCCAGCAGCTTGGGGGCCAGGGGGCTGGAGGCCCAGTACTTC. Variable domain in full (rest from reference TRBV5-4 and TRBJ2-5): ETGVTQSPTHLIKTRGQQVTLRCSSQSGHNTVSWYQQALGQGPQFIFQYYREEENGRGNFPPRFSGLQFPNYSSELNVNALELDDSALYLCASSLGARGLEAQYFGPGTRLLVL.

The chain has TRBV28 and TRBJ2-7, with D maybe TRBD2 (5 bases). The germline V and J ends were trimmed by 3 bases and 4 bases, with 16 bases remaining between them. Germline CDR1 MDHEN, CDR2 SYDVKM. The CDR3 is made up of 15 amino acids. CDR3 protein: CASSFEGDVGYEQYF. The CDR3 nucleotides read TGTGCCAGCAGTTTCGAGGGAGACGTAGGATACGAGCAGTACTTC.